The 22 T cell receptor beta chains reported below all come from one sample, sequenced in a study of control samples from healthy donors and cancer patients. TCRdb keeps only in-frame clones here, not all; method: immunoSEQ multiplex PCR. Of approximately 90,000 clones listed, about 84% are singletons. Material for sequencing was blood. These receptor sequences come from a woman in her thirties or forties in good health.

This clone appeared a few times. The chain employs TRBV7-2 and TRBJ2-1; no firm D call. The length of the CDR3 is 14 residues. Trimming left V 1 base short and J 9 bases short, with 13 bases between. CDR1 SGHTA and CDR2 FQGNSA come from the germline V gene. The CDR3 here is CASSLVLETGEQFF. CDR3 coding DNA: TGTGCCAGCAGCTTAGTTCTAGAAACGGGTGAGCAGTTCTTC. Based on the CDR3 plus reference TRBV7-2 and TRBJ2-1, the full variable domain is GAGVSQSPSNKVTEKGKDVELRCDPISGHTALYWYRQSLGQGLEFLIYFQGNSAPDKSGLPSDRFSAERTGGSVSTLTIQRTQQEDSAVYLCASSLVLETGEQFFGPGTRLTVL.

This clone was recorded a few times. The V call is TRBV5-1, the J call TRBJ1-4, with unresolved D. Trimming removed 0 bases from V and 12 bases from J, with 18 bases in between. This CDR3 has 15 residues. Germline CDR1 SGHRS, CDR2 YFSETQ. CDR3 sequence reads: CASSLAAVPPVELFF. In nucleotides, the CDR3 is TGCGCCAGCAGCTTGGCTGCAGTCCCCCCTGTCGAACTGTTTTTT.

This clone was counted between two and nine times. The rearrangement links TRBV14 to TRBJ1-6, with a tentative D call TRBD1 (5 bases). Trimming removed 1 base at V and 9 bases at J, with 13 bases between. This CDR3 region has 15 residues. Germline CDR1 and CDR2: SGHDN and FVKESK. CDR3 bases: TGTGCCAGCAGCCAAGCGTCTCAGAGGGGTTCACCCCTCCACTTT. Protein sequence: CASSQASQRGSPLHF. Variable domain in full (rest from reference TRBV14 and TRBJ1-6): EAGVTQFPSHSVIEKGQTVTLRCDPISGHDNLYWYRRVMGKEIKFLLHFVKESKQDESGMPNNRFLAERTGGTYSTLKVQPAELEDSGVYFCASSQASQRGSPLHFGNGTRLTVT.

This clone turned up a few times. The J gene is TRBJ1-1, the V gene TRBV18; 7 bases align to TRBD1. The ends lost 2 bases at V and 4 bases at J; junction bases unmatched: 4. The germline gives CDR1 KGHSH, CDR2 LQKENI. CDR3 length equals 14 residues. The DNA for the CDR3 is TGTGCCAGCTCACCAAGGGGGCAAGGCACTGAAGCTTTCTTT. Translated: CASSPRGQGTEAFF.

The chain links TRBV21-1 to TRBJ1-5. TRBV21-1 is designated a pseudogene. The CDR3 contains 12 residues. The CDR3 sequence is CASGEGGQPQHF. The CDR3 coding sequence is TGTGCCAGCGGGGAGGGAGGGCAGCCCCAGCATTTT.

The chain joins TRBV24-1 to TRBJ2-5, with a tentative D call TRBD2 (6 bases). V was cut by 3 bases and J by 2 bases, with 15 bases left in between. The CDR3 is 16 residues long. The germline gives CDR1 KGHDR, CDR2 SFDVKD. In DNA form, the CDR3 reads TGTGCCACCAGTGATAACAATAGACTAGAACAAGAGACCCAGTACTTC. The encoded protein is CATSDNNRLEQETQYF.

The chain uses TRBV6-1 and TRBJ1-1; no firm D call. Germline values: CDR1 MNHNS, CDR2 SASEGT. There are 13 residues in the CDR3. Deletions cut 3 bases from V and 3 bases from J, with 8 bases between. For the CDR3, the DNA is TGTGCCAGCAGTGAGTCCAGGTACACTGAAGCTTTCTTT. Protein product: CASSESRYTEAFF.

The chain couples TRBV5-1 to TRBJ1-1, with 11 bases identical to TRBD1. The CDR3 loop spans 13 amino acids. CDR1 SGHRS and CDR2 YFSETQ come from the germline V gene. Trimming at V came to 4 bases and at J to 7 bases, leaving 3 bases not matched to a gene. CDR3 region: CASSKGQGVEAFF. The CDR3 DNA is TGCGCCAGCAGCAAGGGACAGGGGGTTGAAGCTTTCTTT. Full variable domain (missing parts from reference TRBV5-1 and TRBJ1-1): KAGVTQTPRYLIKTRGQQVTLSCSPISGHRSVSWYQQTPGQGLQFLFEYFSETQRNKGNFPGRFSGRQFSNSRSEMNVSTLELGDSALYLCASSKGQGVEAFFGQGTRLTVV.

A single count supports this clone. CDR3: CASSLGTPGNTEAFF. The CDR3 coding sequence is TGTGCCAGCAGCTTAGGGACCCCAGGAAACACTGAAGCTTTCTTT. This chain connects TRBV7-6 to TRBJ1-1; no reliable D call. From germline, CDR1 is SGHVS and CDR2 FNYEAQ. Trimming took off 1 base at V and 2 bases at J, with 11 bases between the two ends. This CDR3 is built from 15 residues.

The chain has TRBV12-3 or TRBV12-4 and TRBJ2-2; D unresolved. This CDR3 is built from 12 residues. V lost 5 bases, J lost 6 bases, and 7 bases lay in between. The CDR3 DNA reads as TGTGCCAGCAGTCCCCAAGCCGGGGAGCTGTTTTTT. Translated: CASSPQAGELFF.

This chain joins TRBV5-5 and TRBJ2-1; perhaps TRBD1 as D (7 bases). Germline V gene lookup returns CDR1 SGHKS and CDR2 YYEKEE (reference sequence). The CDR3 totals 16 residues. Trimming removed 2 bases from V and 8 bases from J, with 20 bases in between. For the CDR3, the DNA is TGTGCCAGCAGCTTATCAGGAGGGGGCGCGAGGCATGAGCAGTTCTTC. Residues: CASSLSGGGARHEQFF.

This rearrangement joins TRBV19 to TRBJ2-1; weak D call: TRBD1 (6 bases). Trimming pared 1 base from V and 5 bases from J, leaving 12 bases between. Germline lookup yields CDR1 LNHDA and CDR2 SQIVND (reference sequence). The CDR3 sequence is 15 residues long. The CDR3 protein is CASSIGGRVNNEQFF. The CDR3 DNA follows: TGTGCCAGTAGTATAGGGGGGCGCGTTAACAATGAGCAGTTCTTC.

The rearrangement uses TRBV3-1 (or the pseudogene TRBV3-2) and TRBJ2-7; 10 nucleotides match TRBD1. The CDR3 has 15 residues. The junction had 6 bases not matched to a gene; V was cut back by 4 bases and J by 3 bases. From germline, CDR1 is LGHDT and CDR2 YNNKEL (reference sequence). DNA for the CDR3: TGTGCCAGCAGCCCCAAAGACAGGGGGCTCTACGAGCAGTACTTC. Residues: CASSPKDRGLYEQYF.

The rearrangement links TRBV12-3 or TRBV12-4 to TRBJ2-5; a weak D match, TRBD1 (5 bases). CDR3 length: 12 amino acids. The V and J ends lost 5 bases and 5 bases respectively, with 9 bases between them. DNA for the CDR3: TGTGCCAGCAGTCCAGGGCCCGAGACCCAGTACTTC. Its translation is CASSPGPETQYF.

This chain connects TRBV6-2 or TRBV6-3 to TRBJ1-6; D is undetermined. In germline, CDR1 is MNHEY, CDR2 SVGEGT. CDR3 length: 14 residues. Trimming removed 5 bases at V and 4 bases at J, with 9 bases between. For the CDR3, the DNA is TGTGCCAGCAGTCGTCAGGATTATAATTCACCCCTCCACTTT. It encodes CASSRQDYNSPLHF.

This clone was found once. The genes are TRBV6-1 and TRBJ1-1, with 9 bases aligning to TRBD1. The germline V gene has CDR1 MNHNS and CDR2 SASEGT. The V and J ends lost 5 bases and 6 bases, in that order; junction bases with no gene match: 4. CDR3 length equals 13 residues. DNA of the CDR3: TGTGCCAGCAGTTTCCGGGACAGGGCTGAAGCTTTCTTT. Translated, it gives CASSFRDRAEAFF.

V and J are TRBV5-8 and TRBJ2-3; TRBD1 matches at 7 bases. After removal of 4 bases from V and 0 bases from J, the junction contained 5 bases not matched to a gene. The V gene's germline CDR1 is SGHTS and CDR2 YDEGEE. This CDR3 has 15 amino acids. CDR3 coding DNA: TGTGCCAGCAGCCCGGGACAGATTAGCACAGATACGCAGTATTTT. Translation gives CASSPGQISTDTQYF.

The J gene is TRBJ2-1, the V gene TRBV24-1, with no clear D. Trimming stripped 3 bases from V and 6 bases from J, with 14 bases between. The CDR3 length is 15 residues. Germline lookup yields CDR1 KGHDR and CDR2 SFDVKD. This CDR3 reads CATSDGLPSGNEQFF. For the CDR3, the DNA is TGTGCCACCAGTGATGGGCTCCCCTCTGGCAATGAGCAGTTCTTC.

This clone was seen a few times. J is TRBJ2-7 and V is TRBV27; maybe TRBD2 (7 bases). The ends were cut back, 7 bases at V and 8 bases at J, with 18 bases in the middle. CDR1 and CDR2 (germline): MNHEY, SMNVEV (reference sequence). CDR3 length equals 13 residues. CDR3 sequence: CASMYREGTKQYF. The CDR3 DNA follows: TGTGCCAGCATGTACAGGGAGGGGACCAAGCAGTACTTC.

The chain combines TRBV2 with TRBJ1-2, with 10 bases identical to TRBD1. Trimming cost V 7 bases and J 7 bases; bases outside gene matches: 3. There are 12 residues in the CDR3. Germline V CDR1 and CDR2: SNHLY, FYNNEI. DNA for the CDR3: TGTGCCAGCACCGGGACAGGGGTTGGCTACACCTTC. Translated: CASTGTGVGYTF.

The V gene is TRBV3-1 (or the pseudogene TRBV3-2), the J gene TRBJ2-7; D perhaps matches TRBD1 (6 bases). The CDR3 runs 16 residues. The germline gives CDR1 LGHDT, CDR2 YNNKEL (reference sequence). V lost 3 bases and J lost 6, with 21 bases in between. The CDR3 DNA reads TGTGCCAGCAGCCACAAGGGGGACGACCAAGTGGGCGAGCAGTACTTC. It is translated as CASSHKGDDQVGEQYF.

The genes are TRBV9 and TRBJ2-3; 8 bases are shared with TRBD2. The CDR3 runs to 18 residues. Germline trimming cut 0 bases from V and 0 bases from J; bases unmatched to any gene: 9. Germline V gene lookup returns CDR1 SGDLS and CDR2 YYNGEE. The chain's CDR3 is CASSVGLSGVTSTDTQYF. DNA of the CDR3: TGTGCCAGCAGCGTAGGGCTTAGCGGGGTAACTAGCACAGATACGCAGTATTTT. Supplemented by reference TRBV9 and TRBJ2-3, the full variable domain reads DSGVTQTPKHLITATGQRVTLRCSPRSGDLSVYWYQQSLDQGLQFLIQYYNGEERAKGNILERFSAQQFPDLHSELNLSSLELGDSALYFCASSVGLSGVTSTDTQYFGPGTRLTVL.